This T cell receptor beta chain was sequenced during a study of identical twins. Study-wide points: Insertion counts were lower in abundant cord blood beta clonotypes, a trend that memory repertoires did not show.

Points on this clonotype: Its target is unknown.

MiXCR, run by TCRdb on the 5' RACE reads, gives a single entry per CDR3 protein. The sample lists under 1 million distinct CDR3 sequences, about 12% seen once, with roughly 1.5% in the top ten. This CDR3 is 14 amino acids long. V was clipped by 0 bases and J by 6 bases, with 10 bases between them. CDR1 and CDR2 (germline): SGDLS, YYNGEE. All donors were healthy, and all were Caucasian. These data were also filed under a second study, of yellow fever vaccine responses in identical twins. That source notes: The authors reported partly convergent, partly personalized vaccine responses in identical twins.

This clonotype was sampled from a young woman in good health. The V and J genes are TRBV9 and TRBJ2-4; the D gene is possibly TRBD2 (5 bases). Material: PBMCs. This CDR3 is CASSVGFSANIQYF. The CDR3 DNA reads TGTGCCAGCAGCGTAGGCTTTAGCGCAAACATTCAGTACTTC.